These T cell receptor beta chains were read from a single sample in a study of technical replicates of blood from several donors. The method was immunoSEQ multiplex PCR; TCRdb's version includes in-frame clones alone and lacks a portion of them. The table includes approximately 88,000 clones, 90% to 97% detected once. Sequenced: T cells isolated from PBMCs. The receptors come from a human donor in good health. CDR3s include the opening cysteine and the closing phenylalanine or tryptophan. Each record gives: J gene, clone size, V gene, CDR3 length, D gene, CDR3 DNA, CDR3 protein. A D gene is named only where the DNA matches it firmly. Some rows have no size entry. The others give once, few or many, or a class for an expanded clone.

J: TRBJ2-1
size: NA
V: TRBV6-1
length: 15
D: NA
DNA: TGTGCCAGCAGTGGAGGGTACTACCGAGCCAATGAGCAGTTCTTC
CDR3: CASSGGYYRANEQFF

J: TRBJ1-1
size: NA
V: TRBV28
length: 13
D: TRBD1
DNA: TGTGCCAGCAGTTTGCCCGGACAGGGCGAAGCTTTCTTT
CDR3: CASSLPGQGEAFF

J: TRBJ2-7
size: once
V: TRBV5-8
length: 14
D: NA
DNA: TGTGCCAGCAGCTTGAGAACGGGAGACTACGAGCAGTACTTC
CDR3: CASSLRTGDYEQYF

J: TRBJ2-7
size: NA
V: TRBV11-3
length: 18
D: TRBD2
DNA: TGTGCCAGCAGCTCCCACTATGGACTAGCGGGAGGTTCCTACGAGCAGTACTTC
CDR3: CASSSHYGLAGGSYEQYF

J: TRBJ2-1
size: NA
V: TRBV5-1
length: 14
D: TRBD2
DNA: TGCGCCAGCAGCTTGACTAGCGGGAGTGATGAGCAGTTCTTC
CDR3: CASSLTSGSDEQFF

J: TRBJ1-1
size: NA
V: TRBV19
length: 13
D: TRBD1
DNA: TGTGCCAGTAAATGGACAGGGGCTACTGAAGCTTTCTTT
CDR3: CASKWTGATEAFF

J: TRBJ2-2
size: once
V: TRBV27
length: 17
D: TRBD1
DNA: TGTGCCAGCAGTTTAGTGTGGGACAGGGTATACACCGGGGAGCTGTTTTTT
CDR3: CASSLVWDRVYTGELFF

J: TRBJ1-1
size: NA
V: TRBV7-9
length: 12
D: TRBD1
DNA: TGTGCCAGCAGCTTCAGGGGGGCTGAAGCTTTCTTT
CDR3: CASSFRGAEAFF

J: TRBJ1-2
size: NA
V: TRBV29-1
length: 14
D: NA
DNA: TGCAGCGTCAGAACCGGGACAATTAACTATGGCTACACCTTC
CDR3: CSVRTGTINYGYTF

J: TRBJ2-2
size: NA
V: TRBV29-1
length: 15
D: NA
DNA: TGCAGCGCCACTACCGGCAGGGCAAGCGCCGGGGAGCTGTTTTTT
CDR3: CSATTGRASAGELFF

J: TRBJ1-3
size: NA
V: TRBV5-1
length: 17
D: TRBD1
DNA: TGCGCCAGCAGTTTGGGACAGGGCGCTGCCTCTGGAAACACCATATATTTT
CDR3: CASSLGQGAASGNTIYF

J: TRBJ2-4
size: NA
V: TRBV5-1
length: 15
D: NA
DNA: TGCGCCAGCAGCTTGGTAGATGGGGCAAAAAACATTCAGTACTTC
CDR3: CASSLVDGAKNIQYF

J: TRBJ2-1
size: NA
V: TRBV7-2
length: 16
D: TRBD2
DNA: TGTGCCAGCAGCCAAACACTAGCGCGGAACTACAATGAGCAGTTCTTC
CDR3: CASSQTLARNYNEQFF

J: TRBJ2-2
size: NA
V: TRBV4-1
length: 15
D: NA
DNA: TGCGCCAGCAGCCAACCGGGACAAGCAACCGGGGAGCTGTTTTTT
CDR3: CASSQPGQATGELFF

J: TRBJ2-1
size: NA
V: TRBV5-4
length: 15
D: TRBD2
DNA: TGTGCCAGCAGCTTGGAGCGGGAGGTTAGGGATGAGCAGTTCTTC
CDR3: CASSLEREVRDEQFF

J: TRBJ2-1
size: NA
V: TRBV19
length: 16
D: TRBD1
DNA: TGTGCCAGTAGTAATCAACAGGGGGCGCCTTACAATGAGCAGTTCTTC
CDR3: CASSNQQGAPYNEQFF

J: TRBJ1-1
size: NA
V: TRBV4-1
length: 13
D: NA
DNA: TGCGCCAGCAGCCAAGTCAGAAACACTGAAGCTTTCTTT
CDR3: CASSQVRNTEAFF

J: TRBJ2-5
size: NA
V: TRBV9
length: 14
D: TRBD1
DNA: TGTGCCAGCAGCTCTCGGACAGGGAGGGAGACCCAGTACTTC
CDR3: CASSSRTGRETQYF